This TCR beta chain was retrieved from a study of molecular identifiers for immune sequencing clone quantification. Listed TCR primers, together with previously described methods, were used for the bulk TCR libraries. TCRdb analysed the PCR reads with MiXCR anew, one entry per CDR3 protein. The top ten hold 0.78% of the sample, which has about 630,000 distinct CDR3 sequences, 25% seen once. CDR3 length: 15 amino acids. The ends were cut back, 3 bases at V and 0 bases at J, with 10 bases in the middle. From germline, CDR1 is SGDLS and CDR2 YYNGEE. This clonotype appeared a few times. The origin of this receptor is a human donor in good health. Some libraries in this study had Jurkat cell RNA spiked in. Sequenced sample: naive CD8+ T cells from blood, with Jurkat cell RNA spiked in. The subset denotes: FACS-sorted CD8+CD4-CCR7+CD45RA+ naive T cells. The V call is TRBV9, the J call TRBJ2-1; D is undetermined. Here the CDR3 DNA reads TGTGCCAGCAGCGCTCCACTCCCCTCCTACAATGAGCAGTTCTTC. It is translated as CASSAPLPSYNEQFF. Looking up the rest from reference TRBV9 and TRBJ2-1 gives the full variable domain: DSGVTQTPKHLITATGQRVTLRCSPRSGDLSVYWYQQSLDQGLQFLIQYYNGEERAKGNILERFSAQQFPDLHSELNLSSLELGDSALYFCASSAPLPSYNEQFFGPGTRLTVL.